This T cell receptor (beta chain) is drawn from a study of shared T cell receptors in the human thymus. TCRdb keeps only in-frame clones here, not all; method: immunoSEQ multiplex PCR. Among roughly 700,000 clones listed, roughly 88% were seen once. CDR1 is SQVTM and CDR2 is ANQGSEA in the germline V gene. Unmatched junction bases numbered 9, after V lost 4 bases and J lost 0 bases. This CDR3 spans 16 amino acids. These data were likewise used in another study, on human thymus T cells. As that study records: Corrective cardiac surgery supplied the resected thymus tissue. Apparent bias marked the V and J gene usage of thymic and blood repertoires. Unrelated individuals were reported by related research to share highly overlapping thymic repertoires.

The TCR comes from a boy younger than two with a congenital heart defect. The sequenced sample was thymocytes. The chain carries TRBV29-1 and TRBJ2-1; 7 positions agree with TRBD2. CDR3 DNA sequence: TGCAGCGTTGTTGGGGGGGGGACGTACTCCTACAATGAGCAGTTCTTC. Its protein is CSVVGGGTYSYNEQFF.